This is a list of T cell receptor beta chains from one sample in a study of blood T cell repertoires in COVID-19. Profiled with immunoSEQ multiplex PCR; TCRdb holds only in-frame clones, not every one. Among under 400,000 clones listed, about 90% were seen once. The sequencing input was PBMCs or T cells enriched from blood (not recorded which). These TCRs come from a man in his forties in a cohort exposed to, infected with or recovered from COVID-19 (not recorded which). CDR3s include the opening cysteine and the closing phenylalanine or tryptophan. Fields, in order: V gene, clone size, J gene, D gene, CDR3 protein, CDR3 DNA. A D gene is named only where the DNA matches it firmly. The size of a clone is reported for some rows only, either as once, few or many, or as a class for expanded clones.

V: TRBV6-5; size: once; J: TRBJ2-7; D: .; CDR3: CASRSIRDTPYEQYF; DNA: TGTGCCAGCAGATCAATCCGGGACACCCCCTACGAGCAGTACTTC
V: TRBV3-1/TRBV3-2; size: once; J: TRBJ1-2; D: .; CDR3: CASSQDQVGYGYTF; DNA: TGTGCCAGCAGCCAAGATCAGGTTGGGTATGGCTACACCTTC
V: TRBV6-6; size: .; J: TRBJ1-6; D: TRBD1; CDR3: CASSYSDRAANSPLHF; DNA: TGTGCCAGCAGTTACTCAGACAGGGCTGCAAATTCACCCCTCCACTTT
V: TRBV6-6; size: .; J: TRBJ2-7; D: .; CDR3: CASSYSSNQGAEQYF; DNA: TGTGCCAGCAGTTACTCGAGTAATCAGGGCGCCGAGCAGTACTTC
V: TRBV4-1; size: .; J: TRBJ1-5; D: .; CDR3: CASSPGRAGQPQHF; DNA: TGCGCCAGCAGCCCCGGCAGGGCCGGGCAGCCCCAGCATTTT
V: TRBV7-6; size: .; J: TRBJ1-2; D: .; CDR3: CASSLGACAGGYTF; DNA: TGTGCCAGCAGCTTAGGGGCCTGTGCGGGGGGCTACACCTTC
V: TRBV27; size: .; J: TRBJ1-4; D: TRBD1; CDR3: CASSFGDRDQKLFF; DNA: TGTGCCAGCAGTTTCGGGGACAGGGATCAAAAACTGTTTTTT
V: TRBV10-1; size: once; J: TRBJ1-1; D: .; CDR3: CASSGGAGVGTEAFF; DNA: TGCGCCAGCAGCGGTGGAGCAGGGGTGGGCACTGAAGCTTTCTTT
V: TRBV3-1/TRBV3-2; size: .; J: TRBJ1-4; D: .; CDR3: CASSQQRREKLFF; DNA: TGTGCCAGCAGCCAACAGAGGCGCGAAAAACTGTTTTTT
V: TRBV6-5; size: .; J: TRBJ1-3; D: TRBD1; CDR3: CASSGTASGNTIYF; DNA: TGTGCCAGCAGCGGGACAGCCTCTGGAAACACCATATATTTT
V: TRBV5-1; size: .; J: TRBJ2-3; D: TRBD2; CDR3: CASSFLLAGDFTDTQYF; DNA: TGCGCCAGCAGCTTTTTATTAGCGGGAGATTTCACAGATACGCAGTATTTT
V: TRBV6-5; size: .; J: TRBJ1-2; D: .; CDR3: CASSYQEPGANYGYTF; DNA: TGTGCCAGCAGTTACCAAGAACCAGGCGCTAACTATGGCTACACCTTC
V: TRBV7-9; size: .; J: TRBJ2-1; D: TRBD2; CDR3: CASRHHGTSIYNEQFF; DNA: TGTGCCAGCAGGCATCACGGGACTAGCATCTACAATGAGCAGTTCTTC
V: TRBV12-3/TRBV12-4; size: .; J: TRBJ1-4; D: TRBD1; CDR3: CASQGEANEKLFF; DNA: TGTGCCAGTCAGGGGGAAGCTAATGAAAAACTGTTTTTT
V: TRBV19; size: .; J: TRBJ2-3; D: TRBD2; CDR3: CASSIGAGGLDTQYF; DNA: TGTGCCAGTAGTATTGGGGCGGGAGGTCTAGATACGCAGTATTTT
V: TRBV30; size: .; J: TRBJ1-5; D: TRBD1; CDR3: CAWKPDRGLGQPQHF; DNA: TGTGCCTGGAAACCAGACAGGGGGCTTGGTCAGCCCCAGCATTTT
V: TRBV6-1; size: .; J: TRBJ1-3; D: .; CDR3: CASSDGQSRNTIYF; DNA: TGTGCCAGCAGTGACGGACAGTCCAGAAACACCATATATTTT
V: TRBV25-1; size: .; J: TRBJ1-5; D: TRBD1; CDR3: CASSGQGAQPQHF; DNA: TGTGCCAGCTCGGGACAGGGGGCGCAGCCCCAGCATTTT
V: TRBV3-1/TRBV3-2; size: .; J: TRBJ2-3; D: TRBD2; CDR3: CASSLRGTSGGSTATQYF; DNA: TGTGCCAGCAGCCTCCGGGGGACTAGCGGGGGGAGCACAGCTACGCAGTATTTT
V: TRBV11-2; size: .; J: TRBJ2-3; D: TRBD2; CDR3: CASSLRIAGGGDTQYF; DNA: TGTGCCAGCAGCTTAAGGATAGCGGGTGGCGGGGATACGCAGTATTTT
V: TRBV6-4; size: few; J: TRBJ2-7; D: TRBD2; CDR3: CASTSKGLAGPHEQYF; DNA: TGTGCCAGCACATCGAAGGGACTAGCGGGACCACACGAGCAGTACTTC
V: TRBV11-2; size: .; J: TRBJ2-5; D: .; CDR3: CASSTVRLGGETQYF; DNA: TGTGCCAGCAGCACAGTCCGCCTCGGAGGGGAGACCCAGTACTTC
V: TRBV11-1; size: .; J: TRBJ2-1; D: TRBD2; CDR3: CASSSSGLFSYNEQFF; DNA: TGTGCCAGCAGCTCCTCGGGACTATTTTCCTACAATGAGCAGTTCTTC
V: TRBV28; size: once; J: TRBJ1-4; D: .; CDR3: CASSLGGVWGATNEKLFF; DNA: TGTGCCAGCAGTTTAGGGGGGGTTTGGGGCGCAACTAATGAAAAACTGTTTTTT
V: TRBV28; size: .; J: TRBJ1-6; D: .; CDR3: CASRDSNNSPLHF; DNA: TGTGCCAGCAGGGACAGTAATAATTCACCCCTCCACTTT
V: TRBV18; size: .; J: TRBJ1-1; D: TRBD1; CDR3: CASSLGATGMNTEAFF; DNA: TGTGCCAGCTCCCTGGGAGCGACAGGGATGAACACTGAAGCTTTCTTT
V: TRBV24-1; size: .; J: TRBJ2-5; D: TRBD2; CDR3: CATSEGANGGGLETQYF; DNA: TGTGCCACCAGTGAAGGGGCGAATGGGGGAGGGCTTGAGACCCAGTACTTC
V: TRBV28; size: .; J: TRBJ1-4; D: .; CDR3: CASTFPGEANEKLFF; DNA: TGTGCCAGCACCTTCCCTGGGGAGGCTAATGAAAAACTGTTTTTT
V: TRBV14; size: .; J: TRBJ1-2; D: .; CDR3: CASSQVGGTYGYTF; DNA: TGTGCCAGCAGCCAGGTTGGAGGGACTTATGGCTACACCTTC
V: TRBV6-5; size: .; J: TRBJ1-3; D: .; CDR3: CASSNRVPGNTIYF; DNA: TGTGCCAGCAGTAACAGGGTCCCTGGAAACACCATATATTTT
V: TRBV5-4; size: .; J: TRBJ2-2; D: .; CDR3: CASSLEGGELFF; DNA: TGTGCCAGCAGTCTAGAAGGCGGGGAGCTGTTTTTT
V: TRBV7-2; size: .; J: TRBJ2-2; D: .; CDR3: CASSLNRFSNTGELFF; DNA: TGTGCCAGCAGCTTAAACAGGTTTTCGAACACCGGGGAGCTGTTTTTT
V: TRBV27; size: .; J: TRBJ1-5; D: TRBD1; CDR3: CASSQQGFGNQPQHF; DNA: TGTGCCAGCAGCCAACAGGGGTTTGGCAATCAGCCCCAGCATTTT
V: TRBV30; size: .; J: TRBJ1-6; D: .; CDR3: CAWTVSGSPLHF; DNA: TGTGCCTGGACCGTTTCGGGTTCACCCCTCCACTTT
V: TRBV9; size: .; J: TRBJ1-1; D: .; CDR3: CASSVSPTNTEAFF; DNA: TGTGCCAGCAGCGTATCCCCGACTAACACTGAAGCTTTCTTT
V: TRBV19; size: .; J: TRBJ1-5; D: .; CDR3: CASSSSGGFLSNQPQHF; DNA: TGTGCCAGTAGTTCTAGCGGGGGGTTTCTAAGCAATCAGCCCCAGCATTTT
V: TRBV10-1; size: .; J: TRBJ2-5; D: .; CDR3: CASSSGPQETQYF; DNA: TGCGCCAGCAGTAGCGGGCCCCAAGAGACCCAGTACTTC
V: TRBV30; size: .; J: TRBJ1-1; D: .; CDR3: CAWRSGGNTEAFF; DNA: TGTGCCTGGAGGTCGGGGGGAAACACTGAAGCTTTCTTT
V: TRBV29-1; size: .; J: TRBJ1-2; D: .; CDR3: CSADRGDYGYTF; DNA: TGCAGCGCTGATCGGGGGGACTATGGCTACACCTTC
V: TRBV6-5; size: .; J: TRBJ1-1; D: .; CDR3: CASSSRQNTEAFF; DNA: TGTGCCAGCAGTTCCCGACAGAACACTGAAGCTTTCTTT